This T cell receptor beta chain was recovered during a study of Ad26.COV2.S vaccination and SARS-CoV-2 variants. Measured with immunoSEQ multiplex PCR; TCRdb has only the in-frame clones, and not every one. Among 300,000 to 400,000 clones, around 84% were seen once, and the ten largest hold about 3.3%. Points on this clone: What it binds is not known.

The CDR3 has 17 amino acids. V trimming: 3 bases; J trimming: 5 bases; junction bases outside the gene matches: 11. Treatment denoted: around 19 received Ad26.COV2.S at low or high dose, single or two shots; 5 received placebo; per-sample allocation not given. Collection of the samples took place on day 63 after the first injection of vaccine or placebo. The study's findings and limits: The breadth of spike-specific CD8+ and CD4+ T cell responses after vaccination was reportedly substantial.

The receptor was isolated from a person between 18 and 65 years old who received the Ad26.COV2.S COVID-19 vaccine or a placebo. The chain carries TRBV5-3 and TRBJ2-5; 12 nucleotides match TRBD1. TRBV5-3 is designated an ORF whose function remains uncertain. The specimen was peripheral blood, collected in a trial of Ad26.COV2.S vaccine versus placebo. The CDR3 nucleotides read TGTGCCAGAAGCTCACCCCTGGGACAGGGGGCTGGGGAGACCCAGTACTTC. The encoded protein is CARSSPLGQGAGETQYF.